This T cell receptor beta chain was observed in a study of response to subunit inactivated influenza vaccine. The V and J ends lost 6 bases and 5 bases respectively, with 12 bases between them. CDR3 size: 12 residues. Germline CDR1 DFQATT, CDR2 SNEGSKA (reference sequence). Turning to this clonotype: The antigen remains unidentified.

Regarding the study as a whole: The study's authors posited that every seasonal influenza vaccination enlists few new T cells.

From the RT-PCR reads, TCRdb called clonotypes with MiXCR, one entry per CDR3 protein. The table records 450,000 to 700,000 distinct CDR3 sequences, approximately 14% of them present only once. This specimen consisted of PBMCs from blood, obtained roughly 12 days after vaccination. The chain has TRBV20-1 and TRBJ2-3; D tentatively reads TRBD1 or TRBD2 (6 bases each). The receptor was isolated from a man aged 50 or older who received an inactivated influenza vaccine. Here the CDR3 reads CSADRGQDTQYF. CDR3 DNA sequence: TGCAGTGCGGACCGGGGGCAAGATACGCAGTATTTT.